One sample yielded the 5 T cell receptor beta chains listed below, sequenced in a study of T cells in Graves' hyperthyroidism and ophthalmopathy. Researchers took RNA transcripts and amplified the TCR beta CDR3 regions from them. The HTBI primer set drove a first-round RT-PCR of the TCR CDR3. TCRdb re-analysed the multiplex PCR reads in MiXCR, keeping a single row per CDR3 protein. The table lists around 530,000 distinct CDR3 sequences, 17% of them singletons, with 17% in the top ten. Material: blood. The receptors shown here come from a woman aged 18-29 years with Graves' ophthalmopathy.

This clonotype was seen repeatedly, ten times or more. The rearrangement links TRBV12-3 or TRBV12-4 to TRBJ2-5, with D tentatively TRBD1 (8 bases). Trimming took off 3 bases at V and 5 bases at J, with 13 bases between the two ends. CDR3 length: 14 amino acids. CDR3 amino acids: CASSFRGREETQYF. As DNA, the CDR3 is TGTGCCAGCAGTTTCAGGGGGCGGGAGGAGACCCAGTACTTC.

In its sample, this clonotype was seen many times. The chain carries TRBV5-8 and TRBJ1-1; no clear D gene. CDR3 length: 16 residues. CDR1 and CDR2 from the germline V gene are SGHTS and YDEGEE. Trimming cost V 4 bases and J 2 bases, with 18 bases left between them. The CDR3 nucleotides read TGTGCCAGCAGCCGGAGCCCGGCGCCCCTTAACACTGAAGCTTTCTTT. Translated: CASSRSPAPLNTEAFF.

This clonotype was detected ten times or more. The chain links TRBV28 to TRBJ2-7; 11 bases fit TRBD1. Trimming at V came to 5 bases and at J to 5 bases, leaving 8 bases not matched to a gene. The germline V gene encodes CDR1 MDHEN and CDR2 SYDVKM. This CDR3 region has 15 residues. CDR3 sequence reads: CASSVRTGGFDEQYF. The CDR3 DNA sequence: TGTGCCAGCAGTGTAAGGACAGGGGGCTTCGACGAGCAGTACTTC.

In this sample, this clonotype turned up many times. Here the CDR3 DNA reads TGTGCCAGCAGTTTACCCAGGGGAGGGAACAACGAGCAGTACTTC. This encodes CASSLPRGGNNEQYF. The chain combines TRBV28 with TRBJ2-7; a possible D gene is TRBD2 (7 bases). V was trimmed by 2 bases and J by 5 bases, leaving 16 bases between them. CDR3 length equals 15 residues. CDR1 is MDHEN and CDR2 is SYDVKM in the germline V gene.

This clonotype was recorded many times. The CDR3 nucleotides are TGTGCCAGCAGTCGGCTAGCCACAGATACGCAGTATTTT. It translates to CASSRLATDTQYF. This chain joins TRBV2 and TRBJ2-3; a weak D match, TRBD2 (5 bases). The V and J ends lost 5 bases and 2 bases respectively, with 8 bases between them. The CDR3 contains 13 residues. CDR1 and CDR2 from the germline V gene are SNHLY and FYNNEI. Drawing the rest from reference TRBV2 and TRBJ2-3, the complete variable domain is EPEVTQTPSHQVTQMGQEVILRCVPISNHLYFYWYRQILGQKVEFLVSFYNNEISEKSEIFDDQFSVERPDGSNFTLKIRSTKLEDSAMYFCASSRLATDTQYFGPGTRLTVL.